This TCR beta chain was recorded in a study of control samples from healthy donors and cancer patients. Data came from immunoSEQ multiplex PCR; TCRdb stores just in-frame clones and leaves some out. The table has 70,000 or so clones, approximately 80% seen once. The sequenced material came from blood. This sequence originates from a man in his fifties or sixties in good health.

The CDR3 loop reads CAISESKTYSYEQYF. The CDR3 DNA sequence: TGTGCCATCAGTGAGTCGAAAACCTATAGCTACGAGCAGTACTTC. The rearrangement uses TRBV10-3 and TRBJ2-7; unclear D gene. V was cut by 0 bases and J by 3 bases, with 12 bases left in between. The V gene's germline CDR1 is ENHRY and CDR2 SYGVKD. The CDR3 extends over 15 amino acids.